The 26 T cell receptor beta chains presented below share a single source sample, sequenced in a study of T cells after yellow fever vaccination (dated by TCRdb to between 2018 and 2021). The sample's treatment or condition label, decoded: live attenuated yellow fever vaccine strain. The library relied on 5' RACE. Sequencing used an Illumina HiSeq 2500. TCRdb trimmed public reads at Q25 via fastp, called clones via MiXCR and kept in-frame beta chains. Entries that share a CDR3 protein sequence are merged under the most common genes and DNA. For this sample the table gives hundreds of thousands of distinct CDR3 sequences, of which about 14% were detected only once. Over 13% of the sample is in the top ten clones. The material was PBMCs, obtained on the day of the yellow fever booster vaccination. The source is a man between 25 and 39 years old who received the YFV17D yellow fever vaccine.

This rearrangement joins TRBV4-3 to TRBJ2-5, with TRBD2 matching over 15 bases. Per germline, CDR1 LGHNA and CDR2 YSLEER. After removal of 4 bases from V and 5 bases from J, the junction contained 8 bases not matched to a gene. CDR3 size: 17 residues. In DNA, the CDR3 is TGCGCCAGCAGCCCGGAAGGGACTAGCGGGAGGAGTGAGACCCAGTACTTC. Protein product: CASSPEGTSGRSETQYF.

This sequence joins TRBV5-1 and TRBJ1-3; D unresolved. The CDR3 extends over 12 amino acids. Trimming removed 6 bases from V and 1 base from J, with 5 bases in between. Germline V gene lookup returns CDR1 SGHRS and CDR2 YFSETQ. The chain's CDR3 is CASTGSGNTIYF. The CDR3 coding sequence is TGCGCCAGCACGGGGTCTGGAAACACCATATATTTT.

The chain recombines TRBV20-1 with TRBJ1-6; possible D gene TRBD1, 6 bases. The ends were cut back, 1 base at V and 10 bases at J, with 14 bases in the middle. Germline CDR1 is DFQATT and CDR2 is SNEGSKA (reference sequence). The CDR3 covers 14 residues. The CDR3, as DNA: TGCAGTGCTAGAGTTGGGGAGGGGGGGTCACCCCTCCACTTT. Protein product: CSARVGEGGSPLHF.

This clonotype was seen more than once but under ten times. The chain links TRBV7-8 to TRBJ2-7, with D perhaps being TRBD1 or TRBD2 (5 bases each). Germline assignment: CDR1 SGHVS and CDR2 FQNEAQ. The CDR3 has 14 residues. V was clipped by 1 base and J by 6 bases, with 13 bases between them. Here the CDR3 reads CASSLGSGTGEQYF. In DNA form, the CDR3 reads TGTGCCAGCAGCTTAGGGTCCGGGACCGGCGAGCAGTACTTC.

In this sample, this clonotype turned up a few times. The J gene is TRBJ2-1, the V gene TRBV6-5; TRBD2 matches 10 bases. The J segment lost 1 base and the V segment lost 4 bases, leaving 7 bases of the junction unmatched. The CDR3 spans 17 residues. From germline, CDR1 is MNHEY and CDR2 SVGAGI. In DNA form, the CDR3 reads TGTGCCAGCAGTTTTTTTCTAGCGGGAGTTTCCTACAATGAGCAGTTCTTC. Amino acid sequence: CASSFFLAGVSYNEQFF.

The V and J genes are TRBV4-3 and TRBJ1-1; D is possibly TRBD1 (5 bases). Trimming removed 2 bases at V and 1 base at J, with 8 bases between. The CDR3 covers 14 residues. CDR1 is LGHNA and CDR2 is YSLEER in the germline V gene. CDR3 in amino acids: CASSQLGPNTEAFF. The DNA for the CDR3 is TGCGCCAGCAGCCAACTGGGGCCGAACACTGAAGCTTTCTTT.

Only a few counts were recorded for this clonotype. The V call is TRBV29-1, the J call TRBJ1-2; no clear D. V was clipped by 6 bases and J by 6 bases, with 23 bases between them. CDR1 and CDR2 (germline): SQVTM, ANQGSEA. The CDR3 spans 15 residues. CDR3 sequence (DNA): TGCAGCGTGGCCCGTGATGGCAGACGTCCTAATGGCTACACCTTC. It encodes CSVARDGRRPNGYTF. The variable domain in full, with the rest retrieved from reference TRBV29-1 and TRBJ1-2, is SAVISQKPSRDICQRGTSLTIQCQVDSQVTMMFWYRQQPGQSLTLIATANQGSEATYESGFVIDKFPISRPNLTFSTLTVSNMSPEDSSIYLCSVARDGRRPNGYTFGSGTRLTVV.

This clonotype came up a few times. V usage is TRBV5-5 and J usage is TRBJ2-5; a possible D gene is TRBD1 (5 bases). The CDR3 spans 13 residues. V was pared by 4 bases and J by 2 bases, with 9 bases between. Germline loops: CDR1 SGHKS, CDR2 YYEKEE (reference sequence). CDR3 nucleotide sequence: TGTGCCAGCAGCAAGGACATACAAGAGACCCAGTACTTC. This translates into CASSKDIQETQYF. The variable domain in full, completed from reference TRBV5-5 and TRBJ2-5, reads DAGVTQSPTHLIKTRGQQVTLRCSPISGHKSVSWYQQVLGQGPQFIFQYYEKEERGRGNFPDRFSARQFPNYSSELNVNALLLGDSALYLCASSKDIQETQYFGPGTRLLVL.

This rearrangement joins TRBV18 to TRBJ1-4; no clear D. The CDR3 extends over 15 amino acids. The germline CDR1 and CDR2 sequences are KGHSH and LQKENI. V was shortened by 3 bases and J by 4 bases, with 12 bases between the two germline ends. The CDR3 is CASSPNWKSNEKLFF. CDR3 DNA sequence: TGTGCCAGCTCACCTAACTGGAAGAGTAATGAAAAACTGTTTTTT.

V usage is TRBV6-5 and J usage is TRBJ2-2, with D tentatively TRBD1 (5 bases). Germline values: CDR1 MNHEY, CDR2 SVGAGI. CDR3 length equals 15 residues. The V end was cut by 4 bases, the J end by 4 bases, with 13 bases between. The CDR3 is CASSLWGRSTGELFF. The CDR3 region has the DNA TGTGCCAGCAGTTTATGGGGCAGGTCCACCGGGGAGCTGTTTTTT.

This clonotype appeared many times. This chain connects TRBV4-2 to TRBJ2-7; no reliable D call. This CDR3 contains 12 residues. Trimming removed 1 base at V and 6 bases at J, with 7 bases between. The germline V gene encodes CDR1 LGHNA and CDR2 YNFKEQ. CDR3 region: CASSQGPGEQYF. CDR3 nucleotide sequence: TGTGCCAGCAGCCAAGGCCCTGGCGAGCAGTACTTC.

J is TRBJ2-5 and V is TRBV7-9, with D possibly TRBD1 on 6 matching bases. The CDR3 consists of 15 residues. CDR1 and CDR2 from the germline V gene are SEHNR and FQNEAQ (reference sequence). V dropped 1 base and J dropped 5 bases, with 14 bases sitting between them. The CDR3 DNA reads TGTGCCAGCAGCTTAGGAGGGATGGGGGCCGAGACCCAGTACTTC. It codes for CASSLGGMGAETQYF.

In this sample, this clonotype turned up a few times. The chain has TRBV7-3 and TRBJ2-3; D not resolved. In germline, CDR1 is SGHTA, CDR2 FQGTGA. V shed 5 bases and J shed 5 bases, with 11 bases lying between them. CDR3 length equals 13 residues. The DNA of the CDR3 is TGTGCCAGCAGCCCTTCGTTTAGAGATACGCAGTATTTT. It specifies CASSPSFRDTQYF.

This clonotype was detected only a few times. The CDR3 here is CATHEGAGSVEKLFF. The CDR3 region has the DNA TGCGCCACCCATGAGGGGGCAGGGTCGGTTGAAAAACTGTTTTTT. This sequence joins TRBV10-1 and TRBJ1-4, with 7 bases fitting TRBD1. Unmatched junction bases numbered 15, after V lost 10 bases and J lost 7 bases. The CDR3 sequence is 15 residues long. Germline CDR1 WNHNN, CDR2 SYGVQD (reference sequence).

This clonotype was seen a few times. The chain couples TRBV20-1 to TRBJ2-3; no firm D call. The CDR3 sequence is 16 residues long. The V gene lost 0 bases and the J gene lost 2 bases, with 15 bases spanning the gap. Germline CDR1 reads DFQATT; CDR2 reads SNEGSKA (reference sequence). CDR3 in DNA: TGCAGTGCTAGAGATTCGGGCCTAACTTTCACAGATACGCAGTATTTT. Its translation is CSARDSGLTFTDTQYF.

This clonotype was observed a handful of times. The chain has TRBV5-1 and TRBJ2-3; a weak D match, TRBD1 (5 bases). V was shortened by 2 bases and J by 4 bases, with 14 bases between the two germline ends. This CDR3 comprises 15 residues. Germline assignment: CDR1 SGHRS and CDR2 YFSETQ. This chain's CDR3 is CASSFGRAGPDTQYF. In nucleotides, the CDR3 is TGCGCCAGCAGCTTTGGCAGGGCAGGGCCAGATACGCAGTATTTT.

This chain links TRBV7-2 with TRBJ2-7; no clear D gene. The CDR3 runs to 13 residues. The V gene lost 4 bases and the J gene lost 3 bases, with 10 bases spanning the gap. The V gene's germline CDR1 is SGHTA and CDR2 FQGNSA. The CDR3 is CASSSRRFYEQYF. CDR3 bases: TGTGCCAGCAGCTCCCGGCGGTTCTACGAGCAGTACTTC. Full variable domain (rest looked up from reference TRBV7-2 and TRBJ2-7): GAGVSQSPSNKVTEKGKDVELRCDPISGHTALYWYRQSLGQGLEFLIYFQGNSAPDKSGLPSDRFSAERTGGSVSTLTIQRTQQEDSAVYLCASSSRRFYEQYFGPGTRLTVT.

This chain joins TRBV4-3 and TRBJ2-1, with 8 nucleotides matching TRBD2. This CDR3 is built from 16 residues. Trimming at V came to 4 bases and at J to 0 bases, leaving 5 bases not matched to a gene. Germline CDR1 reads LGHNA; CDR2 reads YSLEER. The CDR3 nucleotides are TGCGCCAGCAGCCCGGGGGGGGATTTCTCCTACAATGAGCAGTTCTTC. This gives the protein CASSPGGDFSYNEQFF.

This sequence joins TRBV7-2 and TRBJ1-1, with D unclear. V lost 0 bases and J 4 bases, leaving 12 bases between the germline ends. Looked up from germline, CDR1 is SGHTA and CDR2 is FQGNSA. The CDR3 spans 15 residues. The CDR3 sequence is CASSLALGRGTEAFF. CDR3 sequence (DNA): TGTGCCAGCAGCTTAGCGTTGGGGAGAGGCACTGAAGCTTTCTTT.

This clonotype was recorded many times. The J gene is TRBJ1-2, the V gene TRBV5-6; the match to TRBD1 covers 7 bases. The V gene's germline CDR1 is SGHDT and CDR2 YYEEEE. This CDR3 is 13 amino acids long. V was clipped by 4 bases and J by 6 bases; unmatched bases: 6. CDR3 sequence: CASSPRTGDGYTF. The CDR3 region has the DNA TGTGCCAGCAGCCCTCGAACAGGGGATGGCTACACCTTC.

The genes are TRBV6-1 and TRBJ2-7; possibly TRBD2 for D (5 bases). This CDR3 is built from 13 residues. The V gene lost 6 bases and the J gene lost 0 bases, with 9 bases spanning the gap. In germline, CDR1 is MNHNS, CDR2 SASEGT. The CDR3 reads CASSKRGSYEQYF. The CDR3 DNA reads TGTGCCAGCAGCAAACGGGGCTCCTACGAGCAGTACTTC.

This clonotype was counted once. The chain uses TRBV21-1 and TRBJ1-6. TRBV21-1 is flagged as a pseudogene. The CDR3 is 14 amino acids. CDR3 in amino acids: CASSKCCGRSPLHF. CDR3 nucleotide sequence: TGTGCCAGCAGCAAATGTTGCGGACGTTCACCCCTCCACTTT.

This clonotype was picked up a small number of times. The chain combines TRBV15 with TRBJ2-1, with 13 bases identical to TRBD2. The V gene end was trimmed by 0 bases and the J gene end by 9 bases; junction bases not matched to a gene: 5. This CDR3 contains 16 residues. Germline V lookup: CDR1 LNHNV, CDR2 YYDKDF (reference sequence). The CDR3 DNA reads TGTGCCACCAGCAGAGATATGGGACTAGCGGGACTTGAGCAGTTCTTC. Translating gives CATSRDMGLAGLEQFF.

V and J are TRBV5-6 and TRBJ2-6; D is perhaps TRBD1 (6 bases). V lost 4 bases and J 0 bases, leaving 14 bases between the germline ends. The CDR3 length is 17 residues. CDR1 is SGHDT, CDR2 YYEEEE, per germline. The CDR3 loop reads CASSPNRVISGANVLTF. The CDR3 DNA reads as TGTGCCAGCAGCCCCAACAGGGTTATCTCTGGGGCCAACGTCCTGACTTTC.

This clonotype has a count of ten or more. The chain carries TRBV7-2 and TRBJ2-1, with 9 positions matching TRBD2. Germline CDR1 is SGHTA and CDR2 is FQGNSA. Unmatched junction bases numbered 7, after V lost 3 bases and J lost 4 bases. The CDR3 runs to 16 residues. The CDR3 protein is CASSLSWLAGYNEQFF. DNA for the CDR3: TGTGCCAGCAGCTTGAGTTGGCTAGCGGGGTACAATGAGCAGTTCTTC.

This clonotype was recorded a few times. The chain combines TRBV14 with TRBJ2-4, with a tentative D call TRBD2 (6 bases). This CDR3 has 15 amino acids. The ends were cut back, 4 bases at V and 4 bases at J, with 14 bases in the middle. Germline CDR1 and CDR2: SGHDN and FVKESK. The CDR3 DNA is TGTGCCAGCAGCCTCTATGGCGCGGGGAAAAACATTCAGTACTTC. Its translation is CASSLYGAGKNIQYF. Supplemented by reference TRBV14 and TRBJ2-4, the full variable domain reads EAGVTQFPSHSVIEKGQTVTLRCDPISGHDNLYWYRRVMGKEIKFLLHFVKESKQDESGMPNNRFLAERTGGTYSTLKVQPAELEDSGVYFCASSLYGAGKNIQYFGAGTRLSVL.